This is a list of T cell receptor beta chains from one sample in a study of CD8+ T cells in alopecia areata. Produced via immunoSEQ multiplex PCR; TCRdb's table is partial and in-frame only. In the table there are 110,000 or so clones, around 58% of which are singletons. Sequenced material: CD8+ T cells sorted from blood, taken at week 4, from a patient treated with tofacitinib. The receptors originated from a human donor with alopecia areata. Both conserved end residues are part of each CDR3. Each record gives: D gene, V gene, J gene, clone size, CDR3 DNA, CDR3 protein. A D gene is named only where the DNA matches it firmly. Size tells how often a clone was seen (once, few, many) or the class of an expanded clone, and some rows leave it out.

d_call: NA; v_call: TRBV2; j_call: TRBJ1-2; clone_size: NA; cdr3_nt: TGTGCCAGCAGAAGGACAGAAGCTTTCTATGGCTACACCTTC; cdr3_aa: CASRRTEAFYGYTF
d_call: NA; v_call: TRBV5-1; j_call: TRBJ2-3; clone_size: NA; cdr3_nt: TGCGCCAGCAACAAAGTGGGAGACAGGACAACAGATACGCAGTATTTT; cdr3_aa: CASNKVGDRTTDTQYF
d_call: NA; v_call: TRBV7-9; j_call: TRBJ2-7; clone_size: few; cdr3_nt: TGTGCCAGCAGCTTAGCGGCAGCCTACGAGCAGTACTTC; cdr3_aa: CASSLAAAYEQYF
d_call: NA; v_call: TRBV30; j_call: TRBJ2-1; clone_size: NA; cdr3_nt: TGTGCCTGGAGTGGGGGAAACCGGGACAATGAGCAGTTCTTC; cdr3_aa: CAWSGGNRDNEQFF
d_call: TRBD2; v_call: TRBV29-1; j_call: TRBJ2-3; clone_size: few; cdr3_nt: TGCAGCGTTGCCCCGACTAGCGGGGTCCCGCCAGATACGCAGTATTTT; cdr3_aa: CSVAPTSGVPPDTQYF
d_call: NA; v_call: TRBV29-1; j_call: TRBJ2-5; clone_size: NA; cdr3_nt: TGCAGCGGGGGAGCAGGAGCTCAAGAGACCCAGTACTTC; cdr3_aa: CSGGAGAQETQYF
d_call: NA; v_call: TRBV2; j_call: TRBJ1-6; clone_size: NA; cdr3_nt: TGTGCCAGCAGTAAGACCGCAAATTCACCCCTCCACTTT; cdr3_aa: CASSKTANSPLHF
d_call: TRBD1; v_call: TRBV19; j_call: TRBJ1-1; clone_size: few; cdr3_nt: TGTGCCAGTAGTTCTGGGACAGGGGGGAGTAAGGTTGAAGCTTTCTTT; cdr3_aa: CASSSGTGGSKVEAFF
d_call: TRBD1; v_call: TRBV4-2; j_call: TRBJ2-7; clone_size: NA; cdr3_nt: TGTGCCAGCAGCCTAGACAGGGTGAGAATCTACGAGCAGTACTTC; cdr3_aa: CASSLDRVRIYEQYF
d_call: TRBD2; v_call: TRBV30; j_call: TRBJ2-7; clone_size: NA; cdr3_nt: TGTGCCTGGAGTGTGTGGGGGGGTTCCTACGAGCAGTACTTC; cdr3_aa: CAWSVWGGSYEQYF
d_call: NA; v_call: TRBV2; j_call: TRBJ2-2; clone_size: NA; cdr3_nt: TGTGCCAGTCTAGGCGGGGAGTTGAACACCGGGGAGCTGTTTTTT; cdr3_aa: CASLGGELNTGELFF
d_call: TRBD2; v_call: TRBV30; j_call: TRBJ2-3; clone_size: NA; cdr3_nt: TGTGCCTGGACTACATTAGGGACTAGCGGTTCCACAGATACGCAGTATTTT; cdr3_aa: CAWTTLGTSGSTDTQYF
d_call: NA; v_call: TRBV21-1; j_call: TRBJ1-1; clone_size: few; cdr3_nt: TGTGCCAGCAGCAACGGTCCTAGGATGGACACTGAAGCTTTCTTT; cdr3_aa: CASSNGPRMDTEAFF
d_call: TRBD1; v_call: TRBV27; j_call: TRBJ1-2; clone_size: NA; cdr3_nt: TGTGCCAGCAGGGACAGGGGAAAGGTCTATGGCTACACCTTC; cdr3_aa: CASRDRGKVYGYTF
d_call: NA; v_call: TRBV30; j_call: TRBJ2-3; clone_size: NA; cdr3_nt: TGTGCCTGGTCTAGCCTGGCAGATACGCAGTATTTT; cdr3_aa: CAWSSLADTQYF
d_call: NA; v_call: TRBV30; j_call: TRBJ1-2; clone_size: few; cdr3_nt: TGTGCCTGGAGCGTGATACAGGACTATGGCTACACCTTC; cdr3_aa: CAWSVIQDYGYTF
d_call: TRBD1; v_call: TRBV15; j_call: TRBJ2-1; clone_size: NA; cdr3_nt: TGTGCCACCAGCGACGGGACAGAGACGAGTGAGCAGTTCTTC; cdr3_aa: CATSDGTETSEQFF
d_call: NA; v_call: TRBV29-1; j_call: TRBJ2-2; clone_size: few; cdr3_nt: TGCAGCGTTGAGGGGGAGAACACCGGGGAGCTGTTTTTT; cdr3_aa: CSVEGENTGELFF
d_call: TRBD1; v_call: TRBV29-1; j_call: TRBJ2-7; clone_size: NA; cdr3_nt: TGCAGCGTTGAAGGTTTGGGACAGCCCTACGAGCAGTACTTC; cdr3_aa: CSVEGLGQPYEQYF
d_call: NA; v_call: TRBV14; j_call: TRBJ1-4; clone_size: NA; cdr3_nt: TGTGCCAGCAGCCTCAGAACTAATGAAAAACTGTTTTTT; cdr3_aa: CASSLRTNEKLFF
d_call: NA; v_call: TRBV27; j_call: TRBJ1-3; clone_size: few; cdr3_nt: TGTGCCAGCAGCCTAGGGGGCTCTGGAAACACCATATATTTT; cdr3_aa: CASSLGGSGNTIYF
d_call: TRBD1; v_call: TRBV6-1; j_call: TRBJ1-2; clone_size: NA; cdr3_nt: TGTGCCAGCAGTGAAATCACAGGGGATGGCTACACCTTC; cdr3_aa: CASSEITGDGYTF
d_call: NA; v_call: TRBV2; j_call: TRBJ2-1; clone_size: NA; cdr3_nt: TGTGCCAGCAGTGAAAGTTTGGGGTCCTCCTACAATGAGCAGTTCTTC; cdr3_aa: CASSESLGSSYNEQFF
d_call: NA; v_call: TRBV29-1; j_call: TRBJ1-1; clone_size: NA; cdr3_nt: TGCAGCGTTGAAGAAGCTACAGTTAACACTGAAGCTTTCTTT; cdr3_aa: CSVEEATVNTEAFF
d_call: NA; v_call: TRBV28; j_call: TRBJ2-7; clone_size: NA; cdr3_nt: TGTGCCAGCAGTACCCCACAGGGACCCTACGAGCAGTACTTC; cdr3_aa: CASSTPQGPYEQYF
d_call: NA; v_call: TRBV7-8; j_call: TRBJ2-5; clone_size: few; cdr3_nt: TGTGCCAGCAGCTTTACAGGACTTTTAGGGGAGACCCAGTACTTC; cdr3_aa: CASSFTGLLGETQYF
d_call: NA; v_call: TRBV21-1; j_call: TRBJ2-6; clone_size: NA; cdr3_nt: TGTGCCAGCAGTAGTAACGGGGCCAACGTCCTGACTTTC; cdr3_aa: CASSSNGANVLTF
d_call: TRBD1; v_call: TRBV5-1; j_call: TRBJ2-5; clone_size: NA; cdr3_nt: TGCGCCAGCAGCTTGGTCTTCGGGCAGGGGGCTGAGCGGGAGACCCAGTACTTC; cdr3_aa: CASSLVFGQGAERETQYF
d_call: NA; v_call: TRBV11-2; j_call: TRBJ1-6; clone_size: NA; cdr3_nt: TGTGCCAGCAGCCCTGGCGACAGAGAGAATTCACCCCTCCACTTT; cdr3_aa: CASSPGDRENSPLHF
d_call: TRBD1; v_call: TRBV27; j_call: TRBJ1-6; clone_size: few; cdr3_nt: TGTGCCAGCAGTTGGGACAGGGGGCGAAGCTCACCCCTCCACTTT; cdr3_aa: CASSWDRGRSSPLHF
d_call: TRBD1; v_call: TRBV19; j_call: TRBJ1-1; clone_size: NA; cdr3_nt: TGTGCCAGTACCCCCCCCGGACAGGGGAGGGGTGCTTTCTTT; cdr3_aa: CASTPPGQGRGAFF
d_call: NA; v_call: TRBV28; j_call: TRBJ2-3; clone_size: NA; cdr3_nt: TGTGCCAGCAGTTTAAGAAGTGATACGCAGTATTTT; cdr3_aa: CASSLRSDTQYF
d_call: TRBD1; v_call: TRBV2; j_call: TRBJ2-7; clone_size: NA; cdr3_nt: TGTGCCAGCAGGGGCACAGGGGGCTGGGTCGAGCAGTACTTC; cdr3_aa: CASRGTGGWVEQYF
d_call: TRBD1; v_call: TRBV30; j_call: TRBJ1-2; clone_size: few; cdr3_nt: TGTGCCTGGAGCCCTCCCGCGACAGGGCTCACTCCCCCCTATGGCTACACCTTC; cdr3_aa: CAWSPPATGLTPPYGYTF
d_call: NA; v_call: TRBV11-2; j_call: TRBJ2-1; clone_size: NA; cdr3_nt: TGTGCCAGCAGCTTAGAGAACTACAATGAGCAGTTCTTC; cdr3_aa: CASSLENYNEQFF
d_call: TRBD2; v_call: TRBV15; j_call: TRBJ2-5; clone_size: once; cdr3_nt: TGTGCCACCGGGGACTACACCCAAGAGACCCAGTACTTC; cdr3_aa: CATGDYTQETQYF
d_call: NA; v_call: TRBV5-1; j_call: TRBJ2-7; clone_size: few; cdr3_nt: TGCGCCAGCAGTCCCGTGGGCCCCGGCGACGAGCAGTACTTC; cdr3_aa: CASSPVGPGDEQYF
d_call: TRBD1; v_call: TRBV29-1; j_call: TRBJ2-7; clone_size: few; cdr3_nt: TGCAGCGTTGAAAAGGGACAGGGATCGTACGAGCAGTACTTC; cdr3_aa: CSVEKGQGSYEQYF
d_call: TRBD1; v_call: TRBV30; j_call: TRBJ1-6; clone_size: NA; cdr3_nt: TGTGCCTGGAGTGTGGGACAGGGGGAATCACCCCTCCACTTT; cdr3_aa: CAWSVGQGESPLHF
d_call: NA; v_call: TRBV30; j_call: TRBJ1-6; clone_size: NA; cdr3_nt: TGTGCCTGGAGTGCCTCTGTGGGACATGGCGGGCGATACTCACCCCTCCACTTT; cdr3_aa: CAWSASVGHGGRYSPLHF
d_call: NA; v_call: TRBV27; j_call: TRBJ1-2; clone_size: NA; cdr3_nt: TGTGCCAGCAGTTTAGGGGACCCTAGTTATGGCTACACCTTC; cdr3_aa: CASSLGDPSYGYTF
d_call: NA; v_call: TRBV4-1; j_call: TRBJ1-1; clone_size: few; cdr3_nt: TGCGCCAGCAGCCCAGGAATGAACACTGAAGCTTTCTTT; cdr3_aa: CASSPGMNTEAFF
d_call: NA; v_call: TRBV27; j_call: TRBJ1-6; clone_size: NA; cdr3_nt: TGTGCCAGCAGTTTCGGTACCGGGCAGGGGTATTCACCCCTCCACTTT; cdr3_aa: CASSFGTGQGYSPLHF
d_call: NA; v_call: TRBV30; j_call: TRBJ2-1; clone_size: NA; cdr3_nt: TGTGCCTGGAGTGCGAATGACTACAATGAGCAGTTCTTC; cdr3_aa: CAWSANDYNEQFF
d_call: NA; v_call: TRBV7-6; j_call: TRBJ2-5; clone_size: NA; cdr3_nt: TGTGCCAGCAGCTTAGAAGTACCCTCCCCCTCGGAGTACTTC; cdr3_aa: CASSLEVPSPSEYF
d_call: NA; v_call: TRBV11-2; j_call: TRBJ2-4; clone_size: few; cdr3_nt: TGTGCCAGCAGCCACCCGCCGAAAAACATTCAGTACTTC; cdr3_aa: CASSHPPKNIQYF
d_call: TRBD2; v_call: TRBV7-2; j_call: TRBJ2-1; clone_size: NA; cdr3_nt: TGTGCCAGCAGGAAAAGTCCTAGCGGGGGCTACAATGAGCAGTTCTTC; cdr3_aa: CASRKSPSGGYNEQFF
d_call: NA; v_call: TRBV2; j_call: TRBJ2-3; clone_size: NA; cdr3_nt: TGTGCCAGCAGTCCCAGGGGTGGCACAGATACGCAGTATTTT; cdr3_aa: CASSPRGGTDTQYF
d_call: TRBD1; v_call: TRBV30; j_call: TRBJ2-7; clone_size: NA; cdr3_nt: TGTGCCTGGAGTTGGACAGGGCCCTACGAGCAGTACTTC; cdr3_aa: CAWSWTGPYEQYF
d_call: NA; v_call: TRBV11-2; j_call: TRBJ1-6; clone_size: NA; cdr3_nt: TGTGCCAGCAGCATCGGTAACGGGGCTTACCCCCTCCACTTT; cdr3_aa: CASSIGNGAYPLHF
d_call: NA; v_call: TRBV23-1; j_call: TRBJ2-1; clone_size: NA; cdr3_nt: TGCGCCAGCAGTCAATCTCGGTGTGAGGAGCGGCGCTACAATGAGCAGTTCTTC; cdr3_aa: CASSQSRCEERRYNEQFF
d_call: NA; v_call: TRBV13; j_call: TRBJ1-3; clone_size: few; cdr3_nt: TGTGCCAGCAGCTTAGAGGGATTCGGATCTGGAAACACCATATATTTT; cdr3_aa: CASSLEGFGSGNTIYF